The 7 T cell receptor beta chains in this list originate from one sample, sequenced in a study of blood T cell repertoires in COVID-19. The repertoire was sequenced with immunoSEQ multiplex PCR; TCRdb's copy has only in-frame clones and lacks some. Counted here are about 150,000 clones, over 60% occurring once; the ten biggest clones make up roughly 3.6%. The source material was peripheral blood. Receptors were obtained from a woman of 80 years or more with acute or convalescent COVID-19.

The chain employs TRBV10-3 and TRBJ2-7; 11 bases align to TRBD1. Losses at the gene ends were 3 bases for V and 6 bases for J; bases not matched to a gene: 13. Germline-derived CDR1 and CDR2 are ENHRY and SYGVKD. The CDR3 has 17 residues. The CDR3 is CAISDPTWDRGGLEQYF. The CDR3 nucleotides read TGTGCCATCAGTGACCCTACTTGGGACAGGGGGGGCCTCGAGCAGTACTTC.

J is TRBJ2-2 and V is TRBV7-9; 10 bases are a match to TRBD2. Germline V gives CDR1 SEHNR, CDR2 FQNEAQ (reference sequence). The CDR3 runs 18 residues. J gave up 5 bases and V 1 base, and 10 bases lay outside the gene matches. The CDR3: CASSLVASGRARTGELFF. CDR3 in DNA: TGTGCCAGCAGCTTAGTTGCTAGCGGGAGAGCGAGAACCGGGGAGCTGTTTTTT. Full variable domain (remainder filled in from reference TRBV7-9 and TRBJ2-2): DTGVSQNPRHKITKRGQNVTFRCDPISEHNRLYWYRQTLGQGPEFLTYFQNEAQLEKSRLLSDRFSAERPKGSFSTLEIQRTEQGDSAMYLCASSLVASGRARTGELFFGEGSRLTVL.

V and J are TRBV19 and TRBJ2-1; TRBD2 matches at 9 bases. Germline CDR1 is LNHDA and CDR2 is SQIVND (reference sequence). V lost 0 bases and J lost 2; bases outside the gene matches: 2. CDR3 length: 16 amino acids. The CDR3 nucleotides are TGTGCCAGTAGTATAGATAGCGGGGGAACCTACAATGAGCAGTTCTTC. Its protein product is CASSIDSGGTYNEQFF.

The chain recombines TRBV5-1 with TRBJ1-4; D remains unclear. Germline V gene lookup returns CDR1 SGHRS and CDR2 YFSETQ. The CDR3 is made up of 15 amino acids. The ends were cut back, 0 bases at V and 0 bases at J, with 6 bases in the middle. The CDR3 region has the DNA TGCGCCAGCAGCTTGGCCGGGACAACTAATGAAAAACTGTTTTTT. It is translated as CASSLAGTTNEKLFF.

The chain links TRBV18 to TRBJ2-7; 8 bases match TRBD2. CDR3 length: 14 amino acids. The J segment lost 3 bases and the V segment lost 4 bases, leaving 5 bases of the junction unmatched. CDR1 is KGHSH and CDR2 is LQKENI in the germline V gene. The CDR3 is CASSRAGGDYEQYF. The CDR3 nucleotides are TGTGCCAGCTCACGGGCGGGGGGAGACTACGAGCAGTACTTC.

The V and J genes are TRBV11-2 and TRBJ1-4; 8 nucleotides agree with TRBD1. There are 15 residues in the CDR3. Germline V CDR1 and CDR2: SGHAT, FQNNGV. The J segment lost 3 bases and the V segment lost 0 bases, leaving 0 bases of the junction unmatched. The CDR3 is CASSLETGANEKLFF. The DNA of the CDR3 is TGTGCCAGCAGCTTAGAGACAGGGGCTAATGAAAAACTGTTTTTT.

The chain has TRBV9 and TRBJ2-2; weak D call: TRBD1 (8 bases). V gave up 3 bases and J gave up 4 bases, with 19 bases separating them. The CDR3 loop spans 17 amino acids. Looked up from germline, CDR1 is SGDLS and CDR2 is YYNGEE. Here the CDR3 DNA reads TGTGCCAGCAGCGCATATACAGGGGGGGTTACCACCGGGGAGCTGTTTTTT. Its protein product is CASSAYTGGVTTGELFF.